The source of this TCR beta chain is a study of T cells in Graves' hyperthyroidism and ophthalmopathy. At the level of the study: Once the initial diagnosis was made, peripheral blood was obtained before any treatment. Study results and caveats: Most thyroid clonotypes expanded above 0.001 appeared in blood too. Ophthalmopathy onset followed model prediction by a median about 6.9 months.

This clonotype was seen at least ten times. Antigen: not known. Germline lookup yields CDR1 SGHTA and CDR2 FQGNSA. V lost 2 bases to trimming and J lost 11 bases, with 9 bases between them. The CDR3 spans 11 residues. The CDR3 regions of TCR beta were amplified from RNA transcripts. First-round RT-PCR of the TCR CDR3 relied on the HTBI primer set. TCRdb re-derived calls from the multiplex PCR reads in MiXCR, one entry per CDR3 protein. This sample has over 500,000 distinct CDR3 sequences, with 17% found just once. Diagnosis rested on symptoms, serum thyroxine and TRAb, thyroid ultrasound, and orbital computed tomography.

The J gene is TRBJ1-1, the V gene TRBV7-2, with a possible D match to TRBD1 (5 bases). Input material: blood. The clonotype was recovered from a woman in her late teens or twenties with Graves' ophthalmopathy. CDR3 nucleotides: TGTGCCAGCAGCTTAAACGGGGGGGCTTTCTTT. Its protein is CASSLNGGAFF. Variable domain in full (rest from reference TRBV7-2 and TRBJ1-1): GAGVSQSPSNKVTEKGKDVELRCDPISGHTALYWYRQSLGQGLEFLIYFQGNSAPDKSGLPSDRFSAERTGGSVSTLTIQRTQQEDSAVYLCASSLNGGAFFGQGTRLTVV.